One sample yielded the 16 T cell receptor beta chains listed below, sequenced in a study of PD-1 blockade in classical Hodgkin lymphoma. Brentuximab vedotin exposure varied, and every patient relapsed after autologous stem cell transplantation. The repertoire was sequenced with immunoSEQ multiplex PCR; TCRdb's copy has only in-frame clones and lacks some. Here the sample spans about 110,000 clones, roughly nine tenths being singletons. The source material was peripheral blood mononuclear cells (PBMCs), sampled before the second cycle of nivolumab. All receptors come from a human donor with classical Hodgkin lymphoma.

The gene calls are TRBV2 and TRBJ2-7; the D gene is possibly TRBD2 (6 bases). V shed 2 bases and J shed 2 bases, with 13 bases lying between them. Germline lookup yields CDR1 SNHLY and CDR2 FYNNEI. This CDR3 region has 15 residues. The CDR3 loop reads CASSEFVADPYEQYF. As DNA, the CDR3 is TGTGCCAGCAGTGAATTTGTAGCGGATCCCTACGAGCAGTACTTC.

The chain links TRBV2 to TRBJ2-3; no definite D call. V lost 4 bases to trimming and J lost 6 bases, with 17 bases between them. Germline V gene data show CDR1 as SNHLY and CDR2 as FYNNEI. The CDR3 has 15 amino acids. The CDR3 protein is CASSAQPLEGDTQYF. The CDR3 DNA is TGTGCCAGCAGTGCGCAACCTTTAGAAGGCGATACGCAGTATTTT.

As DNA, the CDR3 is TGTGCCAGCAGCTGGGAAGGGGCCGAGCAGTACTTC. Residues: CASSWEGAEQYF. The chain has TRBV5-6 and TRBJ2-7; TRBD1 is a possible D gene (5 bases). The germline CDR1 and CDR2 sequences are SGHDT and YYEEEE. The CDR3 length is 12 residues. V was clipped by 3 bases and J by 6 bases, with 10 bases between them.

This chain connects TRBV10-1 to TRBJ1-6; D not certain. Trimming took off 3 bases at V and 7 bases at J, with 10 bases between the two ends. The CDR3 is 14 amino acids. The V gene's germline CDR1 is WNHNN and CDR2 SYGVQD (reference sequence). For the CDR3, the DNA is TGCGCCAGCAGTGAAGGCAGAGCCAATTCACCCCTCCACTTT. The encoded protein is CASSEGRANSPLHF.

The V call is TRBV12-5, the J call TRBJ1-1; 7 nucleotides align to TRBD1. CDR1 is LGHNT and CDR2 is FRNRAP in the germline V gene. With 0 bases clipped from V and 2 bases from J, the junction kept 3 bases outside the gene matches. The CDR3 covers 15 residues. Here the CDR3 DNA reads TGTGCTAGTGGTTTGGTCAGGACAGGTAACACTGAAGCTTTCTTT. Translated: CASGLVRTGNTEAFF. Filled out from reference TRBV12-5 and TRBJ1-1, the complete variable domain reads DARVTQTPRHKVTEMGQEVTMRCQPILGHNTVFWYRQTMMQGLELLAYFRNRAPLDDSGMPKDRFSAEMPDATLATLKIQPSEPRDSAVYFCASGLVRTGNTEAFFGQGTRLTVV.

This chain joins TRBV4-1 and TRBJ1-4, with D unresolved. CDR1 and CDR2 from the germline V gene are MGHRA and YSYEKL. The CDR3 extends over 13 amino acids. V shed 2 bases and J shed 6 bases, with 7 bases lying between them. In nucleotides, the CDR3 is TGCGCCAGCAGCCAAATAGTATATGAAAAACTGTTTTTT. Its protein is CASSQIVYEKLFF.

The chain has TRBV7-2 and TRBJ1-5; D gene ambiguous. CDR3 length: 13 amino acids. Trimming stripped 5 bases from V and 6 bases from J, with 11 bases between. Per the germline V gene, CDR1 is SGHTA and CDR2 is FQGNSA. The CDR3 is CASSRNEGQPQHF. The DNA of the CDR3 is TGTGCCAGCAGCCGAAACGAAGGTCAGCCCCAGCATTTT.

The chain has TRBV27 and TRBJ2-6; unclear D gene. This CDR3 has 15 residues. The V gene's germline CDR1 is MNHEY and CDR2 SMNVEV (reference sequence). V lost 4 bases, J lost 0 bases, and 7 bases lay in between. CDR3: CASSSRNSGANVLTF. The CDR3 DNA is TGTGCCAGCAGTTCACGTAACTCTGGGGCCAACGTCCTGACTTTC.

This chain connects TRBV5-1 to TRBJ1-2; possibly TRBD1 for D (5 bases). Germline V gene sequence: CDR1 SGHRS, CDR2 YFSETQ. This CDR3 is 13 amino acids long. V was pared by 0 bases and J by 5 bases, with 8 bases between. As DNA, the CDR3 is TGCGCCAGCAGCTTGGACGGGGGGTATGGCTACACCTTC. This sequence encodes CASSLDGGYGYTF.

V gene TRBV30 combines with J gene TRBJ2-3; 7 nucleotides agree with TRBD1. Germline V gives CDR1 GTSNPN, CDR2 SVGIG (reference sequence). V gave up 0 bases and J gave up 5 bases; unmatched junction bases: 8. There are 15 residues in the CDR3. CDR3 region: CAWSVTRGRGDTQYF. CDR3 bases: TGTGCCTGGAGTGTAACAAGGGGGCGAGGAGATACGCAGTATTTT.

The J gene is TRBJ1-2, the V gene TRBV7-2; no clear D gene. The V gene lost 1 base and the J gene lost 5 bases, with 14 bases spanning the gap. Germline-derived CDR1 and CDR2 are SGHTA and FQGNSA. This CDR3 has 15 amino acids. In nucleotides, the CDR3 is TGTGCCAGCAGCTTAGGGTTGGCAGAAGGTTATGGCTACACCTTC. It translates to CASSLGLAEGYGYTF. Using reference TRBV7-2 and TRBJ1-2 for the parts outside the CDR3, the full variable domain is GAGVSQSPSNKVTEKGKDVELRCDPISGHTALYWYRQSLGQGLEFLIYFQGNSAPDKSGLPSDRFSAERTGGSVSTLTIQRTQQEDSAVYLCASSLGLAEGYGYTFGSGTRLTVV.

The chain links TRBV19 to TRBJ2-1; D unresolved. The V gene's germline CDR1 is LNHDA and CDR2 SQIVND (reference sequence). The V end was cut by 5 bases, the J end by 9 bases, with 14 bases between. The CDR3 contains 13 residues. This CDR3 reads CASSPTGVGEQFF. The CDR3 coding sequence is TGTGCCAGTAGTCCGACGGGCGTTGGTGAGCAGTTCTTC.

The rearrangement joins TRBV4-1 to TRBJ1-1, with 8 nucleotides matching TRBD1. There are 14 residues in the CDR3. Losses at the gene ends were 3 bases for V and 7 bases for J; bases not matched to a gene: 7. CDR1 is MGHRA, CDR2 YSYEKL, per germline. The CDR3 sequence: CASSQILGQDEAFF. CDR3 in DNA: TGCGCCAGCAGCCAGATTTTGGGACAGGATGAAGCTTTCTTT.

This clone was picked up a small number of times. This chain uses TRBV6-5 with TRBJ1-4; the D gene is possibly TRBD1 (5 bases). The CDR3 contains 13 residues. CDR1 is MNHEY and CDR2 is SVGAGI in the germline V gene. V lost 11 bases to trimming and J lost 2 bases, with 12 bases between them. CDR3 DNA sequence: TGTGCCGCGAGGGGCACGACTAATGAAAAACTGTTTTTT. It specifies CAARGTTNEKLFF.

This chain links TRBV6-5 with TRBJ1-3, with no clear D. This CDR3 spans 14 amino acids. V was trimmed by 0 bases and J by 9 bases, leaving 12 bases between them. Germline V CDR1 and CDR2: MNHEY, SVGAGI. This CDR3 is CASSYSTRTPTIYF. The CDR3 DNA sequence: TGTGCCAGCAGTTACTCGACCAGGACCCCCACCATATATTTT.

J is TRBJ1-2 and V is TRBV23-1, with a weak D call TRBD1 (5 bases). TRBV23-1 is reported as an ORF; its role is uncertain. This CDR3 comprises 17 residues. The V gene lost 2 bases and the J gene lost 0 bases, with 16 bases spanning the gap. This CDR3 reads CASSQGGTEPSNYGYTF. In DNA form, the CDR3 reads TGCGCCAGCAGTCAAGGGGGGACGGAACCTTCTAACTATGGCTACACCTTC.